A selection of T cell receptor beta chains follows, all from one sample in a study of T cells in Graves' hyperthyroidism and ophthalmopathy. TCRdb re-derived calls from the multiplex PCR reads in MiXCR, one entry per CDR3 protein. The sample lists hundreds of thousands of distinct CDR3 sequences, 14% occurring once. The sample comprised blood. These receptors originate from a woman in her thirties or forties with Graves' hyperthyroidism. CDR3s include the opening cysteine and the closing phenylalanine or tryptophan. D genes are given only for firm matches. Some rows mark clone size as missing; the rest say once, few, many or name a class of expanded clone.

V gene	D gene	clone size	J gene	CDR3 protein	CDR3 DNA
TRBV28	TRBD1	NA	TRBJ1-3	CASSFTGGISGNTIYF	TGTGCCAGCAGTTTTACAGGGGGCATCTCTGGAAACACCATATATTTT
TRBV12-3/TRBV12-4	TRBD1	many	TRBJ1-5	CASSPGQVNQPQHF	TGTGCCAGCAGTCCCGGACAGGTCAATCAGCCCCAGCATTTT
TRBV28	TRBD2	NA	TRBJ2-1	CAISRASGYNEQFF	TGTGCCATCTCGAGGGCTAGCGGCTACAATGAGCAGTTCTTC
TRBV9	NA	many	TRBJ2-1	CASSAPRSDEQFF	TGTGCCAGCAGCGCCCCCCGCTCGGATGAGCAGTTCTTC
TRBV20-1	NA	few	TRBJ1-6	CSARDLGDSPLHF	TGCAGTGCTAGAGACCTCGGGGATTCACCCCTCCACTTT
TRBV15	NA	NA	TRBJ1-4	CATSRVVRDEKLFF	TGTGCCACCAGCAGAGTAGTGCGTGATGAAAAACTGTTTTTT
TRBV5-1	NA	few	TRBJ1-4	CASSSDSSNEKLFF	TGCGCCAGCAGCTCAGACTCATCTAATGAAAAACTGTTTTTT
TRBV3-1	NA	many	TRBJ1-2	CASSQEASPGGYGYTF	TGTGCCAGCAGCCAAGAAGCATCCCCGGGCGGCTATGGCTACACCTTC
TRBV27	NA	NA	TRBJ1-1	CARRRHTEAFF	TGTGCCCGACGCCGACACACTGAAGCTTTCTTT
TRBV6-2/TRBV6-3	TRBD1	few	TRBJ1-1	CASSDDRGWAEAFF	TGTGCCAGCAGTGACGACAGGGGCTGGGCTGAAGCTTTCTTT
TRBV2	NA	many	TRBJ2-7	CASSDIGDPTYEQYF	TGTGCCAGCAGTGATATAGGGGATCCCACCTACGAGCAGTACTTC
TRBV20-1	TRBD1	many	TRBJ1-5	CSVPGTVHSNQPQHF	TGCAGTGTCCCAGGGACAGTTCATAGCAATCAGCCCCAGCATTTT
TRBV30	TRBD1	NA	TRBJ1-1	CAWSVRRGRRTEAFF	TGTGCCTGGAGTGTACGGAGGGGGCGTCGGACTGAAGCTTTCTTT
TRBV20-1	NA	many	TRBJ1-5	CSARGVNQPQHF	TGCAGTGCTAGGGGAGTAAATCAGCCCCAGCATTTT
TRBV28	NA	many	TRBJ2-3	CASQFGRVRTDTQYF	TGTGCTTCACAGTTTGGTCGGGTACGCACAGATACGCAGTATTTT
TRBV14	NA	NA	TRBJ2-5	CASSEHGSPTQYF	TGTGCCAGCAGCGAACACGGAAGCCCGACCCAGTACTTC
TRBV4-1	NA	many	TRBJ2-1	CASSQGESGHSYNEQFF	TGCGCCAGCAGCCAAGGAGAATCGGGGCACTCCTACAATGAGCAGTTCTTC
TRBV2	TRBD2	many	TRBJ2-3	CASNSNGRNTDTQYF	TGTGCCAGCAATTCTAACGGGAGGAACACAGATACGCAGTATTTT
TRBV3-1	TRBD1	many	TRBJ1-2	CASSQNGDRDGYTF	TGTGCCAGCAGCCAAAACGGCGACAGGGATGGCTACACCTTC
TRBV12-3/TRBV12-4	TRBD2	many	TRBJ2-3	CASKLADSTDTQYF	TGTGCCAGCAAGCTAGCGGACAGCACAGATACGCAGTATTTT
TRBV12-3/TRBV12-4	NA	many	TRBJ2-2	CASSLLSGNRYTGELFF	TGTGCCAGCAGTTTGCTAAGTGGTAATCGATACACCGGGGAGCTGTTTTTT
TRBV6-5	TRBD1	many	TRBJ2-7	CASSYSGTGEYEQYF	TGTGCCAGCAGTTACTCCGGGACAGGGGAATACGAGCAGTACTTC